This T cell receptor (beta chain) originates from a study of T-cell memory formation after mild COVID-19. This clonotype turned up a few times. Its antigen is not known. UMIs and sample barcodes were carried by the TCR alpha and TCR beta cDNA libraries that 5'RACE produced using constant-segment primers. TCRdb re-called the 5' RACE reads with MiXCR, one entry per CDR3 protein. The sample lists 360,000 or so distinct CDR3 sequences, under 30% occurring once. Study results and caveats: Clones that contracted from day 15 to 85 had balanced CD4/CD8; later expanders were CD4+ biased.

The V gene lost 6 bases and the J gene lost 0 bases, with 8 bases spanning the gap. Germline loops: CDR1 MNHNS, CDR2 SASEGT. CDR3 length: 14 amino acids. The V call is TRBV6-1, the J call TRBJ1-4; D not certain. The TCR originated in an adult woman who had mild COVID-19 (a few samples of this study predate the infection). Cell type and time point are not known. Sequenced material: PBMCs or a T cell subset sorted from them (not recorded which). The CDR3 sequence: CASRSGATNEKLFF. For the CDR3, the DNA is TGTGCCAGCAGATCAGGAGCAACTAATGAAAAACTGTTTTTT.